This TCR beta chain was documented in a study of blood T cell repertoires in COVID-19. Study-wide background: Spain, Italy and the United States supplied samples that represented acute and convalescent COVID-19. Sources were T cells, B-cell-depleted T cells, or PBMCs; the material itself was cDNA or gDNA.

The germline V gene encodes CDR1 MNHEY and CDR2 SMNVEV (reference sequence). Trimming took off 2 bases at V and 1 base at J, with 9 bases between the two ends. There are 14 residues in the CDR3. The method was immunoSEQ multiplex PCR; TCRdb's version includes in-frame clones alone and lacks a portion of them. Among fewer than 500,000 clones, more than 85% were seen once, and the ten largest hold over 4%. The V and J genes are TRBV27 and TRBJ2-7; tentatively, D is TRBD2 (6 bases). Input material: peripheral blood. The sequence was collected from a woman under 40 with acute or convalescent COVID-19. As DNA, the CDR3 is TGTGCCAGCAGTTTAGCGGGGAGTTCCTACGAGCAGTACTTC. Translated: CASSLAGSSYEQYF.